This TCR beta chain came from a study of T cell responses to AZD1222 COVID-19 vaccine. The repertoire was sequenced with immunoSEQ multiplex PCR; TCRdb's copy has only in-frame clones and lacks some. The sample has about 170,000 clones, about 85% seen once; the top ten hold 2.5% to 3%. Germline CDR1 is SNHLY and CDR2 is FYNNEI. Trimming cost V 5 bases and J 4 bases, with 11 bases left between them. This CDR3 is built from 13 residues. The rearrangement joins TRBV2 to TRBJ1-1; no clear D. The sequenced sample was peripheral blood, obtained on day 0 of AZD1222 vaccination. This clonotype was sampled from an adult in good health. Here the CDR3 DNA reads TGTGCCAGCAGTCAAGAACCGATCACTGAAGCTTTCTTT. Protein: CASSQEPITEAFF.